This T cell receptor beta chain was sequenced in a study of control samples from healthy donors and cancer patients. TCRdb keeps only in-frame clones here, not all; method: immunoSEQ multiplex PCR. In the table there are just under 150,000 clones, 75% to 95% of which are singletons. Germline V gene lookup returns CDR1 MDHEN and CDR2 SYDVKM. The V and J ends lost 4 bases and 7 bases respectively, with 19 bases between them. The CDR3 loop spans 15 amino acids. The sample consisted of blood. The clonotype comes from a man aged 30-40 years in good health. The chain recombines TRBV28 with TRBJ1-2; no reliable D call. The DNA for the CDR3 is TGTGCCAGCAGTTCGTCCGGAGGGTCGTGGGGTGGCTACACCTTC. This encodes CASSSSGGSWGGYTF.